This entry is about one T cell receptor (beta chain). Its antigen remains unknown. The data derive from a study of shared clonotypes between healthy human individuals. Whole-study results and caveats: Deeper or shallower sequencing was expected to change how clonotypes are shared among donors. Rarefaction exposed incomplete sorted-subset sequencing despite large depth.

Assay runs were performed at deep level. Sequenced by immunoSEQ multiplex PCR; TCRdb stores in-frame clones only, minus some. The data hold roughly 2,300,000 clones, with 85% to 95% observed a single time. The germline V and J ends were trimmed by 3 bases and 4 bases, with 7 bases remaining between them. The CDR3 sequence is 13 residues long. Germline loops: CDR1 LNHDA, CDR2 SQIVND (reference sequence). V gene TRBV19 combines with J gene TRBJ1-5, with D unclear. The sequence derives from a man between 18 and 29 years old in good health. Some clones in this sample may be carry-over from other donors' samples. Sequencing was performed on naive CD4+ T cells from PBMCs. Subset in this sample: CD45RA+ positively selected. The CDR3 sequence is CASSIRANQPQHF. The CDR3 DNA reads TGTGCCAGTAGTATTAGGGCAAATCAGCCCCAGCATTTT.